The following is a TCR beta chain sequence with its context. Its antigen is as yet unknown. Germline CDR1 and CDR2: LNHDA and SQIVND (reference sequence). Losses at the gene ends were 4 bases for V and 4 bases for J; bases not matched to a gene: 4. The CDR3 is 15 residues long. The entry originates in a study of cytomegalovirus exposure and HLA in healthy donors. It was with 60 Vbeta and 13 Jbeta primers that the PCR ran. Data came from immunoSEQ multiplex PCR; TCRdb stores just in-frame clones and leaves some out. The table shows about 34,000 clones, with roughly 64% occurring only once. Study-level points and caveats: As a later analysis revealed, most CMV-associated TCR beta chains appeared HLA-restricted.

This sequence was found in a man aged 40-49 years in good health and CMV-seropositive. Sequences were obtained from PBMCs. This rearrangement joins TRBV19 to TRBJ1-5; 10 bases line up with TRBD1. DNA of the CDR3: TGTGCCAGTAGTACCTGGGACAGGGGTAATCAGCCCCAGCATTTT. Its protein is CASSTWDRGNQPQHF.